The 21 T cell receptor beta chains given below trace back to one sample, sequenced in a study of STAT5B mutations in CD4+ large granular lymphocyte leukemia (dated by TCRdb to 2022 to 2024). The library was produced with the immunoSEQ multiplex PCR assay. Drawn from immuneACCESS, this table holds only the in-frame rearrangements with V and J called that TCRdb kept. Clones are partly lost; checked studies trace under half to an unresolved V gene and leave the rest unexplained. The sample table records 25,000 to 35,000 clones; 85% to 90% of these occur just once. Around 0.38% of the sample goes to the ten largest clones. Material: CD4+ T cells from blood buffy coats. The receptors were gathered from a human donor in good health.

The chain carries TRBV27 and TRBJ1-1; D is perhaps TRBD1 (5 bases). V gave up 6 bases and J gave up 0 bases, with 11 bases separating them. The CDR3 consists of 14 residues. Germline CDR1 is MNHEY and CDR2 is SMNVEV (reference sequence). CDR3 sequence (DNA): TGTGCCAGCAGAGTGGGGGGAGTGAACACTGAAGCTTTCTTT. Translated: CASRVGGVNTEAFF.

The chain joins TRBV5-1 to TRBJ2-5, with D maybe TRBD2 (6 bases). The CDR3 length is 13 residues. Germline CDR1 SGHRS, CDR2 YFSETQ. Trimming left V 1 base short and J 5 bases short, with 9 bases between. CDR3 protein: CASSLIGGETQYF. CDR3 coding DNA: TGCGCCAGCAGCTTGATCGGGGGTGAGACCCAGTACTTC.

This chain joins TRBV2 and TRBJ1-6, with D perhaps matching TRBD1 (6 bases). The germline V gene has CDR1 SNHLY and CDR2 FYNNEI. Trimming removed 4 bases at V and 5 bases at J, with 15 bases between. The CDR3 loop spans 16 amino acids. This chain's CDR3 is CASSGESGQNNSPLHF. DNA of the CDR3: TGTGCCAGCAGTGGAGAGTCAGGACAGAATAATTCACCCCTCCACTTT.

The chain uses TRBV28 and TRBJ1-5, with TRBD1 matching 7 bases. This CDR3 spans 16 amino acids. V dropped 2 bases and J dropped 1; count of bases not matched to a gene: 5. From germline, CDR1 is MDHEN and CDR2 SYDVKM. The CDR3 region is CASSLNDRVSNQPQHF. The CDR3 DNA reads TGTGCCAGCAGTTTAAATGACAGGGTAAGCAATCAGCCCCAGCATTTT.

The chain employs TRBV7-9 and TRBJ2-7; D perhaps matches TRBD1 (6 bases). Trimming removed 5 bases at V and 0 bases at J, with 14 bases between. Per the germline V gene, CDR1 is SEHNR and CDR2 is FQNEAQ (reference sequence). CDR3 length: 15 amino acids. In DNA form, the CDR3 reads TGTGCCAGCAGCGCCCCGAGGGGGAGCTCCTACGAGCAGTACTTC. This gives the protein CASSAPRGSSYEQYF.

The chain combines TRBV28 with TRBJ2-7; possibly TRBD1 for D (10 bases). The CDR3 loop spans 16 amino acids. Between the trimmed V and J ends, which lost 6 bases and 4 bases, there was a span of 22 bases. Germline lookup yields CDR1 MDHEN and CDR2 SYDVKM. The CDR3 protein is CASSLGQGSGRYEQYF. The CDR3 nucleotides are TGTGCCAGCAGCCTGGGACAGGGGAGCGGGAGGTACGAGCAGTACTTC.

The chain links TRBV7-9 to TRBJ2-1, with 8 bases aligning to TRBD2. Looked up from germline, CDR1 is SEHNR and CDR2 is FQNEAQ (reference sequence). With 5 bases clipped from V and 5 bases from J, the junction kept 14 bases outside the gene matches. The CDR3 consists of 17 residues. The CDR3 DNA is TGTGCCAGCAGCCGGAACTCAGGACTAGCAGTTCACAATGAGCAGTTCTTC. The encoded protein is CASSRNSGLAVHNEQFF.

CDR3 in DNA: TGCAGTGCTACGAACAGTTACGAGCAGTACTTC. It codes for CSATNSYEQYF. The chain is built from TRBV20-1 and TRBJ2-7; no clear D gene. This CDR3 spans 11 amino acids. V was pared by 4 bases and J by 4 bases, with 8 bases between. Germline V gene data show CDR1 as DFQATT and CDR2 as SNEGSKA (reference sequence).

V gene TRBV9 combines with J gene TRBJ2-1; 7 positions agree with TRBD1. Germline CDR1 is SGDLS and CDR2 is YYNGEE. V lost 1 base to trimming and J lost 7 bases; unmatched junction nucleotides: 8. The CDR3 has 15 residues. The CDR3 here is CASSVRAGGMNEQFF. CDR3 nucleotide sequence: TGTGCCAGCAGCGTAAGGGCAGGGGGAATGAATGAGCAGTTCTTC.

This clone showed up just a few times. V and J are TRBV28 and TRBJ1-3, with D unclear. This CDR3 region has 11 residues. Between the trimmed V and J ends, which lost 3 bases and 6 bases, there was a span of 3 bases. The germline V gene has CDR1 MDHEN and CDR2 SYDVKM. CDR3 sequence reads: CASSFKNTIYF. Here the CDR3 DNA reads TGTGCCAGCAGTTTCAAAAACACCATATATTTT. Using reference TRBV28 and TRBJ1-3 for the parts outside the CDR3, the full variable domain is DVKVTQSSRYLVKRTGEKVFLECVQDMDHENMFWYRQDPGLGLRLIYFSYDVKMKEKGDIPEGYSVSREKKERFSLILESASTNQTSMYLCASSFKNTIYFGEGSWLTVV.

V is TRBV6-6 and J is TRBJ1-5; possible D gene TRBD1, 5 bases. Germline CDR1 reads MNHNY; CDR2 reads SVGAGI (reference sequence). The CDR3 covers 13 residues. V was trimmed by 5 bases and J by 6 bases, leaving 11 bases between them. The CDR3 region has the DNA TGTGCCAGCAGTATACTCGGGGCTCAGCCCCAGCATTTT. It specifies CASSILGAQPQHF.

The chain uses TRBV19 and TRBJ1-1; D gene uncertain. V lost 5 bases, J lost 4 bases, and 8 bases lay in between. The germline gives CDR1 LNHDA, CDR2 SQIVND (reference sequence). The CDR3 runs 12 residues. The CDR3 loop reads CASSRFGTEAFF. DNA for the CDR3: TGTGCCAGTAGTCGGTTCGGCACTGAAGCTTTCTTT. The entire variable domain, with the rest obtained from reference TRBV19 and TRBJ1-1, is as follows: DGGITQSPKYLFRKEGQNVTLSCEQNLNHDAMYWYRQDPGQGLRLIYYSQIVNDFQKGDIAEGYSVSREKKESFPLTVTSAQKNPTAFYLCASSRFGTEAFFGQGTRLTVV.

This chain connects TRBV18 to TRBJ2-3; 12 nucleotides align to TRBD1. Germline loops: CDR1 KGHSH, CDR2 LQKENI. This CDR3 is built from 18 residues. The V gene end was trimmed by 8 bases and the J gene end by 1 base; junction bases not matched to a gene: 13. The CDR3 loop reads CASPSPGTGGGGTDTQYF. CDR3 in DNA: TGTGCCAGCCCAAGTCCCGGGACAGGGGGCGGAGGCACAGATACGCAGTATTTT.

The rearrangement uses TRBV28 and TRBJ2-3; the D gene could be TRBD1 or TRBD2 (6 bases each). V lost 5 bases to trimming and J lost 6 bases, with 24 bases between them. The CDR3 consists of 17 residues. Per the germline V gene, CDR1 is MDHEN and CDR2 is SYDVKM. The CDR3 loop is CASSRRKGGELADTQYF. The CDR3, as DNA: TGTGCCAGCAGTCGTCGAAAGGGGGGCGAACTGGCTGATACGCAGTATTTT.

This chain joins TRBV28 and TRBJ1-5; 10 bases map to TRBD1. The junction had 4 bases not matched to a gene; V was cut back by 6 bases and J by 5 bases. The CDR3 runs to 14 residues. Germline-derived CDR1 and CDR2 are MDHEN and SYDVKM. The CDR3 region is CASRTGGVYQPQHF. CDR3 nucleotides: TGTGCCAGCAGGACAGGGGGCGTGTATCAGCCCCAGCATTTT.

The chain combines TRBV25-1 with TRBJ1-2; 9 nucleotides line up with TRBD1. After removal of 4 bases from V and 2 bases from J, the junction contained 5 bases not matched to a gene. The CDR3 spans 15 residues. Germline V lookup: CDR1 MGHDK, CDR2 SYGVNS. Here the CDR3 DNA reads TGTGCCAGCAGTGCTCAGACAGGGGGGAACTATGGCTACACCTTC. This codes for CASSAQTGGNYGYTF.

The V gene is TRBV29-1, the J gene TRBJ2-5; a possible D gene is TRBD2 (5 bases). The CDR3 is 15 amino acids. V lost 1 base to trimming and J lost 0 bases, with 12 bases between them. Looked up from germline, CDR1 is SQVTM and CDR2 is ANQGSEA. The CDR3 protein is CSVEGGTGYQETQYF. The CDR3 DNA follows: TGCAGCGTTGAAGGGGGAACGGGGTACCAAGAGACCCAGTACTTC.

This chain joins TRBV18 and TRBJ2-7; 8 bases fit TRBD1. This CDR3 is built from 13 residues. V lost 3 bases, J lost 7 bases, and 5 bases stayed unmatched. Germline CDR1 and CDR2: KGHSH and LQKENI. DNA of the CDR3: TGTGCCAGCTCACCTGCGGACAGGGCTGAGCAGTACTTC. Amino acid sequence: CASSPADRAEQYF. Combining the CDR3 with reference TRBV18 and TRBJ2-7 gives the whole variable domain NAGVMQNPRHLVRRRGQEARLRCSPMKGHSHVYWYRQLPEEGLKFMVYLQKENIIDESGMPKERFSAEFPKEGPSILRIQQVVRGDSAAYFCASSPADRAEQYFGPGTRLTVT.

The chain has TRBV4-2 and TRBJ2-3; D perhaps matches TRBD1 (6 bases). The V end lost 2 bases, the J end lost 6 bases, and 9 bases lay between the germline ends. CDR1 and CDR2 from the germline V gene are LGHNA and YNFKEQ. The CDR3 is made up of 13 amino acids. CDR3: CASSQTRGDTQYF. CDR3 nucleotide sequence: TGTGCCAGCAGCCAAACAAGGGGGGATACGCAGTATTTT.

The chain couples TRBV18 to TRBJ1-1; no clear D. CDR1 and CDR2 (germline): KGHSH, LQKENI. The V end was cut by 6 bases, the J end by 3 bases, with 17 bases between. The CDR3 length is 15 residues. The CDR3 protein is CASSPMIRWDTEAFF. CDR3 in DNA: TGTGCCAGCTCCCCAATGATAAGGTGGGACACTGAAGCTTTCTTT.

Here the CDR3 reads CASSRRETSTDTQYF. In DNA, the CDR3 is TGTGCCAGCAGCCGGAGGGAGACTAGCACAGATACGCAGTATTTT. The genes are TRBV7-9 and TRBJ2-3, with a weak D call TRBD2 (6 bases). V was shortened by 5 bases and J by 0 bases, with 12 bases between the two germline ends. Per the germline V gene, CDR1 is SEHNR and CDR2 is FQNEAQ (reference sequence). The length of the CDR3 is 15 residues.